This section outlines one T cell receptor (beta chain) sequence together with its context. Only in-frame clones appear in the TCRdb table, and some are missing; sequencing was by immunoSEQ multiplex PCR. Of 6,500 to 9,000 clones in the sample, under 35% were seen once. The record originates from a study of graft-versus-host responses after intestinal transplantation. The TCR was taken from a human patient who received an intestinal transplant. The sequences come from alloreactive CD4+ T cells from a mixed lymphocyte reaction culture, collected before intestinal transplant. Subset: CFSE-low proliferating T cells sorted from roughly six-day pre-transplant mixed lymphocyte reaction (GvH or HvG direction).

The CDR3 DNA follows: TGTGCCAGCAGCCCCCAGACAGACACAGATACGCAGTATTTT. Encoded protein: CASSPQTDTDTQYF. The chain uses TRBV9 and TRBJ2-3; D is perhaps TRBD1 (5 bases). The germline CDR1 and CDR2 sequences are SGDLS and YYNGEE. V was trimmed by 4 bases and J by 2 bases, leaving 11 bases between them. This CDR3 has 14 amino acids.